A selection of T cell receptor beta chains follows, all from one sample in a study of early T cells in non-severe SARS-CoV-2 infection. One entry per CDR3 protein, called by TCRdb with MiXCR from the 5' RACE reads. The sample comprises about 35,000 distinct CDR3 sequences, more than 5% of which are singletons, and 7.6% rests with the top ten. Sequenced material: whole blood. The receptors stem from an adult who was a healthcare worker with PCR-confirmed SARS-CoV-2 infection or an uninfected control (not recorded which). Each CDR3 is given with its conserved first and last residue. Fields, in order: CDR3 length, clone size, J gene, D gene, V gene, CDR3 DNA, CDR3 protein. A D gene is named only where the DNA matches it firmly. Not every row has a clone size; where given, it reads once, few, many or a size class.

CDR3 length: 19; clone size: many; J gene: TRBJ1-6; D gene: NA; V gene: TRBV7-8; CDR3 DNA: TGTGCCAGCAGCCATTATCAACCGGTTGGAAGCTCCTATAATTCACCCCTCCACTTT; CDR3 protein: CASSHYQPVGSSYNSPLHF
CDR3 length: 16; clone size: many; J gene: TRBJ2-1; D gene: NA; V gene: TRBV5-5; CDR3 DNA: TGTGCCAGCAGTTTGGACATTCTCCCCGGGCACAATGAGCAGTTCTTC; CDR3 protein: CASSLDILPGHNEQFF
CDR3 length: 12; clone size: many; J gene: TRBJ2-1; D gene: NA; V gene: TRBV7-2; CDR3 DNA: TGTGCCAGCAGCCGGGCGGGACTTGAGCAGTTCTTC; CDR3 protein: CASSRAGLEQFF
CDR3 length: 15; clone size: many; J gene: TRBJ1-2; D gene: NA; V gene: TRBV18; CDR3 DNA: TGTGCCAGCTCACCATCGCAGGAGAATAACTATGGCTACACCTTC; CDR3 protein: CASSPSQENNYGYTF
CDR3 length: 15; clone size: many; J gene: TRBJ1-5; D gene: NA; V gene: TRBV6-2/TRBV6-3; CDR3 DNA: TGTGCCAGCAGTTACGGGGTGCAAGGCAATCAGCCCCAGCATTTT; CDR3 protein: CASSYGVQGNQPQHF
CDR3 length: 14; clone size: many; J gene: TRBJ2-7; D gene: NA; V gene: TRBV7-6; CDR3 DNA: TGTGCCAGCAGCTTAGCCGGTTTCGGCGACGAGCAGTACTTC; CDR3 protein: CASSLAGFGDEQYF
CDR3 length: 14; clone size: many; J gene: TRBJ2-2; D gene: TRBD1; V gene: TRBV5-4; CDR3 DNA: TGTGCCAGCAGCTTGGGGACAGGGACCGGGGAGCTGTTTTTT; CDR3 protein: CASSLGTGTGELFF
CDR3 length: 16; clone size: many; J gene: TRBJ1-2; D gene: NA; V gene: TRBV2; CDR3 DNA: TGTGCCAGCAGTGAGACCCCAGCCCCAGACCACTATGGCTACACCTTC; CDR3 protein: CASSETPAPDHYGYTF
CDR3 length: 16; clone size: NA; J gene: TRBJ2-5; D gene: NA; V gene: TRBV9; CDR3 DNA: TGTGCCAGCAGCAAACATTCGGGAATCGGCCAAGAGACCCAGTACTTC; CDR3 protein: CASSKHSGIGQETQYF
CDR3 length: 17; clone size: few; J gene: TRBJ2-3; D gene: TRBD2; V gene: TRBV4-2; CDR3 DNA: TGTGCCAGCAGCCAAGAATACGGTAGCGGGGGCACAGATACGCAGTATTTT; CDR3 protein: CASSQEYGSGGTDTQYF
CDR3 length: 15; clone size: many; J gene: TRBJ1-2; D gene: NA; V gene: TRBV4-3; CDR3 DNA: TGCGCCAGCAGCCAAGACGAACAGGGAAACTATGGCTACACCTTC; CDR3 protein: CASSQDEQGNYGYTF
CDR3 length: 14; clone size: many; J gene: TRBJ1-2; D gene: NA; V gene: TRBV18; CDR3 DNA: TGTGCCAGCTCACCGTCGACCGCGACCTATGGCTACACCTTC; CDR3 protein: CASSPSTATYGYTF
CDR3 length: 15; clone size: medium-sized; J gene: TRBJ2-7; D gene: NA; V gene: TRBV18; CDR3 DNA: TGTGCCAGCTCACCTAGACAGGACTTAGGGTACGAGCAGTACTTC; CDR3 protein: CASSPRQDLGYEQYF
CDR3 length: 13; clone size: many; J gene: TRBJ1-5; D gene: NA; V gene: TRBV20-1; CDR3 DNA: TGCAGTGTGTGGACCGGGGGCATTCAGCCCCAGCATTTT; CDR3 protein: CSVWTGGIQPQHF
CDR3 length: 14; clone size: many; J gene: TRBJ2-7; D gene: NA; V gene: TRBV6-6; CDR3 DNA: TGTGCCAGCAACCGACAGGCCGGGGGCTACGAGCAGTACTTC; CDR3 protein: CASNRQAGGYEQYF
CDR3 length: 15; clone size: many; J gene: TRBJ2-5; D gene: NA; V gene: TRBV19; CDR3 DNA: TGTGCCAGCCAGGGATCTCGGCGAGGGCAAGAGACCCAGTACTTC; CDR3 protein: CASQGSRRGQETQYF
CDR3 length: 14; clone size: many; J gene: TRBJ1-2; D gene: TRBD1; V gene: TRBV13; CDR3 DNA: TGTGCCAGCAGCCGTAGGACAGGGAACTATGGCTACACCTTC; CDR3 protein: CASSRRTGNYGYTF
CDR3 length: 16; clone size: many; J gene: TRBJ1-1; D gene: TRBD1; V gene: TRBV5-1; CDR3 DNA: TGCGCCAGCAGCTATACCCAGGGGGCGCGGAGGACTGAAGCTTTCTTT; CDR3 protein: CASSYTQGARRTEAFF
CDR3 length: 16; clone size: many; J gene: TRBJ2-2; D gene: NA; V gene: TRBV3-1; CDR3 DNA: TGTGCCAGCAGCCAACCGCAGCACTCCTTCACCGGGGAGCTGTTTTTT; CDR3 protein: CASSQPQHSFTGELFF
CDR3 length: 15; clone size: many; J gene: TRBJ2-6; D gene: NA; V gene: TRBV6-6; CDR3 DNA: TGTGCCAGCACGACGTGGGGATCTGGGGCCAACGTCCTGACTTTC; CDR3 protein: CASTTWGSGANVLTF
CDR3 length: 16; clone size: medium-sized; J gene: TRBJ2-1; D gene: TRBD2; V gene: TRBV4-1; CDR3 DNA: TGCGCCAGCAGCCAAGATCCTGCGGGGGGCGCTCAGGAGGATTTCTTC; CDR3 protein: CASSQDPAGGAQEDFF
CDR3 length: 14; clone size: few; J gene: TRBJ2-1; D gene: NA; V gene: TRBV7-9; CDR3 DNA: TGTGCCAGCAGCTTGGGACTGGCCCCAGGTGAGCAGTTCTTC; CDR3 protein: CASSLGLAPGEQFF
CDR3 length: 16; clone size: many; J gene: TRBJ1-3; D gene: NA; V gene: TRBV6-6; CDR3 DNA: TGTGCCAGCAGTAGCCCCGGACAAAACTCTGGAAACACCATATATTTT; CDR3 protein: CASSSPGQNSGNTIYF
CDR3 length: 19; clone size: many; J gene: TRBJ2-1; D gene: TRBD2; V gene: TRBV20-1; CDR3 DNA: TGCAGTGCTAGAACCACTACCCTAGCGGGAGGGGTCTCCTACAATGAGCAGTTCTTC; CDR3 protein: CSARTTTLAGGVSYNEQFF
CDR3 length: 15; clone size: many; J gene: TRBJ2-5; D gene: NA; V gene: TRBV5-1; CDR3 DNA: TGCGCCAGCAGCTTTGCGGTGGCTGTCTGGGAGACCCAGTACTTC; CDR3 protein: CASSFAVAVWETQYF
CDR3 length: 11; clone size: NA; J gene: TRBJ1-1; D gene: NA; V gene: TRBV20-1; CDR3 DNA: TGCACCACTCCGGGGGACACTGAAGCTTTCTTT; CDR3 protein: CTTPGDTEAFF
CDR3 length: 15; clone size: many; J gene: TRBJ2-1; D gene: NA; V gene: TRBV27; CDR3 DNA: TGTGCCAGCAGTATATCCGGGACAAACTACAATGAGCAGTTCTTC; CDR3 protein: CASSISGTNYNEQFF
CDR3 length: 17; clone size: few; J gene: TRBJ1-5; D gene: TRBD1; V gene: TRBV12-3/TRBV12-4; CDR3 DNA: TGTGCCAGCAGTTTAATCGGGACAGGGGGTTTGGATCAGCCCCAGCATTTT; CDR3 protein: CASSLIGTGGLDQPQHF
CDR3 length: 14; clone size: few; J gene: TRBJ2-7; D gene: NA; V gene: TRBV5-1; CDR3 DNA: TGCGCCAGCAGCTTGGCCGGGAATTCCTACGAGCAGTACTTC; CDR3 protein: CASSLAGNSYEQYF
CDR3 length: 14; clone size: many; J gene: TRBJ1-2; D gene: NA; V gene: TRBV5-1; CDR3 DNA: TGCGCCAGCAGCCCAATGGGTCTAAACTATGGCTACACCTTC; CDR3 protein: CASSPMGLNYGYTF
CDR3 length: 18; clone size: NA; J gene: TRBJ2-7; D gene: TRBD2; V gene: TRBV5-1; CDR3 DNA: TGCGCCAGCAGCTCGGGACTAGCGGGAGGGCTGGTTTCCTACGAGCAGTACTTC; CDR3 protein: CASSSGLAGGLVSYEQYF
CDR3 length: 12; clone size: many; J gene: TRBJ1-5; D gene: NA; V gene: TRBV29-1; CDR3 DNA: TGCAGCGTTGGACAGGGCAATCAGCCCCAGCATTTT; CDR3 protein: CSVGQGNQPQHF
CDR3 length: 16; clone size: many; J gene: TRBJ2-1; D gene: NA; V gene: TRBV12-2; CDR3 DNA: TGTGCAAGTTCGCGGGCTGTCGGAGGGATTTACAATGAGCAGTTCTTC; CDR3 protein: CASSRAVGGIYNEQFF
CDR3 length: 14; clone size: many; J gene: TRBJ1-1; D gene: NA; V gene: TRBV10-3; CDR3 DNA: TGTGCCATCCGCCCCAGGACGGTGAACACTGAAGCTTTCTTT; CDR3 protein: CAIRPRTVNTEAFF
CDR3 length: 15; clone size: many; J gene: TRBJ2-7; D gene: NA; V gene: TRBV6-1; CDR3 DNA: TGTGCCATACTCCCCGGGACATCGGGCTCCTACGAGCAGTACTTC; CDR3 protein: CAILPGTSGSYEQYF
CDR3 length: 15; clone size: many; J gene: TRBJ2-1; D gene: TRBD2; V gene: TRBV6-4; CDR3 DNA: TGTGCCAGCAGTGACTCAACTAGCGGGGGCGATGAGCAGTTCTTC; CDR3 protein: CASSDSTSGGDEQFF